The 31 T cell receptor beta chains below were found in one sample sequenced in a study of control samples from healthy donors and cancer patients. This table comes from immunoSEQ multiplex PCR, and its TCRdb copy is limited to in-frame clones, with some not included. Of around 140,000 clones in the sample, roughly 94% are singletons; the top ten hold roughly 14%. The sequenced material came from blood. The receptor source for this set is a middle-aged man in good health.

V usage is TRBV5-6 and J usage is TRBJ1-3; 7 bases are a match to TRBD1. V lost 4 bases, J lost 5 bases, and 9 bases stayed unmatched. Germline V gene lookup returns CDR1 SGHDT and CDR2 YYEEEE. The CDR3 extends over 15 amino acids. CDR3 protein: CASSLDRLSRNTIYF. In DNA form, the CDR3 reads TGTGCCAGCAGCCTGGACAGGCTCTCGAGAAACACCATATATTTT.

The J gene is TRBJ1-4, the V gene TRBV2, with D perhaps TRBD1 (6 bases). CDR3 length equals 17 residues. With 3 bases removed from V and 0 bases from J, the gap between germline ends came to 14 bases. The germline V gene has CDR1 SNHLY and CDR2 FYNNEI. This CDR3 is CASSDLDRAATNEKLFF. The CDR3 DNA sequence: TGTGCCAGCAGTGATCTGGACAGAGCAGCAACTAATGAAAAACTGTTTTTT.

The chain is built from TRBV2 and TRBJ1-2; D ambiguous. This CDR3 has 12 residues. Germline CDR1 SNHLY, CDR2 FYNNEI. V was trimmed by 5 bases and J by 6 bases, leaving 10 bases between them. The CDR3 DNA reads TGTGCCAGCAGTACGGACGGTCATGGCTACACCTTC. Residues: CASSTDGHGYTF.

The V call is TRBV10-1, the J call TRBJ2-3; D remains ambiguous. Trimming took off 1 base at V and 0 bases at J, with 8 bases between the two ends. Looked up from germline, CDR1 is WNHNN and CDR2 is SYGVQD (reference sequence). The CDR3 covers 15 residues. The CDR3 region has the DNA TGCGCCAGCAGTGAGTTAATGGGAAGCACAGATACGCAGTATTTT. It yields the protein CASSELMGSTDTQYF.

CDR3 sequence (DNA): TGCGCCAGCAGCCCGGGTACTCAAGAGACCCAGTACTTC. It specifies CASSPGTQETQYF. The chain uses TRBV5-1 and TRBJ2-5, with D unresolved. This CDR3 spans 13 amino acids. V lost 4 bases and J lost 2, with 9 bases in between. Germline V CDR1 and CDR2: SGHRS, YFSETQ.

The J gene is TRBJ1-4, the V gene TRBV13, with 9 bases identical to TRBD1. CDR1 is PRHDT and CDR2 is FYEKMQ in the germline V gene (reference sequence). The CDR3 has 15 residues. Trimming removed 2 bases from V and 8 bases from J; junction bases left unmatched: 6. CDR3: CASSLRTGAGEKLFF. DNA of the CDR3: TGTGCCAGCAGCTTACGGACAGGGGCAGGGGAAAAACTGTTTTTT.

The rearrangement links TRBV9 to TRBJ2-1; D unclear. Germline CDR1 SGDLS, CDR2 YYNGEE. The CDR3 spans 14 residues. Trimming removed 0 bases at V and 10 bases at J, with 14 bases between. CDR3 DNA: TGTGCCAGCAGCGTAGAATCGGCCCCAGTAGAGCAGTTCTTC. Its translation: CASSVESAPVEQFF.

V gene TRBV7-9 combines with J gene TRBJ1-1; tentative D call: TRBD1 (5 bases). Germline CDR1 reads SEHNR; CDR2 reads FQNEAQ (reference sequence). Deletions cut 5 bases from V and 1 base from J, with 17 bases between. This CDR3 spans 16 amino acids. The CDR3 nucleotides read TGTGCCAGCAGCGCCCGGGACTCCAAAAAGAACACTGAAGCTTTCTTT. This translates into CASSARDSKKNTEAFF. Based on the CDR3 plus reference TRBV7-9 and TRBJ1-1, the full variable domain is DTGVSQNPRHKITKRGQNVTFRCDPISEHNRLYWYRQTLGQGPEFLTYFQNEAQLEKSRLLSDRFSAERPKGSFSTLEIQRTEQGDSAMYLCASSARDSKKNTEAFFGQGTRLTVV.

This clone was seen a single time. V gene TRBV6-6 combines with J gene TRBJ1-2, with D possibly being TRBD1 (5 bases). Germline CDR1 is MNHNY and CDR2 is SVGAGI (reference sequence). CDR3 length: 11 residues. V gave up 10 bases and J gave up 10 bases, with 16 bases separating them. The CDR3 DNA sequence: TGTGCCATTCAGGGAGAGGTCGACTACACCTTC. Protein product: CAIQGEVDYTF.

CDR3 in amino acids: CASSLGATGRTEAFF. CDR3 nucleotide sequence: TGTGCCAGCAGCTTAGGTGCGACAGGGCGCACTGAAGCTTTCTTT. The chain joins TRBV7-2 to TRBJ1-1; TRBD1 agrees at 7 bases. CDR1 is SGHTA, CDR2 FQGNSA, per germline. The V segment lost 1 base and the J segment 4 bases; nucleotides outside the gene matches: 6. This CDR3 spans 15 amino acids.

In regard to this clone: Additional DNA sequences in this sample encode the identical CDR3. The V call is TRBV6-5, the J call TRBJ2-3; no definite D call. V shed 2 bases and J shed 6 bases, with 3 bases lying between them. This CDR3 comprises 11 residues. In germline, CDR1 is MNHEY, CDR2 SVGAGI. The CDR3 bases are TGTGCCAGCAGTTACGGGGATACGCAGTATTTT. Translating it yields CASSYGDTQYF.

This chain uses TRBV13 with TRBJ1-2, with D tentatively TRBD1 (6 bases). Deletions cut 0 bases from V and 4 bases from J, with 15 bases between. The germline V gene has CDR1 PRHDT and CDR2 FYEKMQ (reference sequence). CDR3 size: 16 residues. CDR3 residues: CASSLGGDTGSYGYTF. The CDR3 coding sequence is TGTGCCAGCAGCTTAGGCGGGGACACCGGAAGCTATGGCTACACCTTC.

The chain uses TRBV5-1 and TRBJ1-3, with D unresolved. V lost 7 bases and J 0 bases, leaving 11 bases between the germline ends. Germline loops: CDR1 SGHRS, CDR2 YFSETQ. This CDR3 region has 14 residues. The CDR3 nucleotides read TGCGCCAGCCGCGACGGGCGCTCTGGAAACACCATATATTTT. Protein: CASRDGRSGNTIYF.

V is TRBV6-2 or TRBV6-3 and J is TRBJ1-1; D uncertain. The CDR3 is 13 residues long. V lost 2 bases and J lost 1, with 5 bases in between. Germline CDR1 MNHEY, CDR2 SVGEGT. The CDR3 spells CASSYGENTEAFF. In DNA, the CDR3 is TGTGCCAGCAGTTACGGGGAGAACACTGAAGCTTTCTTT.

This clone was detected many times. V and J are TRBV11-2 and TRBJ2-7, with 8 positions matching TRBD1. V shed 5 bases and J 6 bases; nucleotides not matched to a gene: 6. In germline, CDR1 is SGHAT, CDR2 FQNNGV. The CDR3 sequence is 13 residues long. CDR3 sequence: CASSPDRGLEQYF. For the CDR3, the DNA is TGTGCCAGCAGCCCTGACAGGGGCCTCGAGCAGTACTTC.

This clone was seen only once. The chain has TRBV7-8 and TRBJ1-2; unclear D gene. Germline V gene data show CDR1 as SGHVS and CDR2 as FQNEAQ. Trimming pared 5 bases from V and 2 bases from J, leaving 6 bases between. The CDR3 sequence is 12 residues long. The chain's CDR3 is CASSHRNYGYTF. DNA for the CDR3: TGTGCCAGCAGCCATCGAAACTATGGCTACACCTTC.

The V call is TRBV2, the J call TRBJ2-1; tentative D call: TRBD2 (6 bases). V dropped 7 bases and J dropped 1 base, with 14 bases sitting between them. CDR1 is SNHLY, CDR2 FYNNEI, per germline. The CDR3 has 15 residues. The CDR3 reads CASTGSGFSYNEQFF. The DNA of the CDR3 is TGTGCCAGCACGGGCAGCGGGTTTTCCTACAATGAGCAGTTCTTC.

V and J are TRBV7-6 and TRBJ2-3; 10 bases map to TRBD2. Germline V gives CDR1 SGHVS, CDR2 FNYEAQ. CDR3 length equals 16 residues. V trimming: 3 bases; J trimming: 3 bases; junction bases outside the gene matches: 6. The CDR3 loop is CASSFLAGVRTDTQYF. The CDR3 nucleotides are TGTGCCAGCAGCTTTCTAGCGGGGGTCAGGACAGATACGCAGTATTTT.

The V and J genes are TRBV5-6 and TRBJ2-7; TRBD1 or TRBD2 may be the D gene (5 bases each). The CDR3 length is 17 residues. Trimming stripped 0 bases from V and 0 bases from J, with 16 bases between. CDR1 and CDR2 (germline): SGHDT, YYEEEE. CDR3 coding DNA: TGTGCCAGCAGCTTGGCGTGGGACCCTACCTCCTCCTACGAGCAGTACTTC. Translating gives CASSLAWDPTSSYEQYF. Complete variable domain (other parts from reference TRBV5-6 and TRBJ2-7): DAGVTQSPTHLIKTRGQQVTLRCSPKSGHDTVSWYQQALGQGPQFIFQYYEEEERQRGNFPDRFSGHQFPNYSSELNVNALLLGDSALYLCASSLAWDPTSSYEQYFGPGTRLTVT.

The chain uses TRBV18 and TRBJ1-6; D gene uncertain. V lost 3 bases and J lost 5, with 8 bases in between. CDR3 length: 14 residues. Germline CDR1 reads KGHSH; CDR2 reads LQKENI. The CDR3 nucleotides are TGTGCCAGCTCACCTCGGCCAGATAATTCACCCCTCCACTTT. It is translated as CASSPRPDNSPLHF.

This rearrangement joins TRBV5-4 to TRBJ2-7; D assignment may be TRBD1 or TRBD2 (5 bases each). This CDR3 comprises 14 residues. V was shortened by 0 bases and J by 2 bases, with 9 bases between the two germline ends. Germline V gene data show CDR1 as SGHNT and CDR2 as YYREEE (reference sequence). The CDR3 spells CASSLEGRAYEQYF. As DNA, the CDR3 is TGTGCCAGCAGCTTGGAGGGACGGGCCTACGAGCAGTACTTC.

This chain links TRBV7-3 with TRBJ1-6, with TRBD1 matching over 8 bases. This CDR3 comprises 14 residues. Trimming removed 4 bases from V and 7 bases from J; junction bases left unmatched: 3. Germline CDR1 is SGHTA and CDR2 is FQGTGA. As DNA, the CDR3 is TGTGCCAGCAGCTCGGGACAGGAAAATTCACCCCTCCACTTT. Protein sequence: CASSSGQENSPLHF.

V gene TRBV5-5 combines with J gene TRBJ2-1, with 9 bases lining up with TRBD1. Per the germline V gene, CDR1 is SGHKS and CDR2 is YYEKEE (reference sequence). With 4 bases clipped from V and 6 bases from J, the junction kept 17 bases outside the gene matches. CDR3 length equals 18 residues. The CDR3 sequence is CASSLDRGMGSGFNEQFF. Written as DNA, the CDR3 is TGTGCCAGCAGCCTGGACAGGGGTATGGGTTCGGGATTCAATGAGCAGTTCTTC. The full variable domain, rest sourced from reference TRBV5-5 and TRBJ2-1, is DAGVTQSPTHLIKTRGQQVTLRCSPISGHKSVSWYQQVLGQGPQFIFQYYEKEERGRGNFPDRFSARQFPNYSSELNVNALLLGDSALYLCASSLDRGMGSGFNEQFFGPGTRLTVL.

The rearrangement joins TRBV18 to TRBJ1-4, with a possible D match to TRBD1 (6 bases). CDR1 and CDR2 from the germline V gene are KGHSH and LQKENI. V dropped 0 bases and J dropped 4 bases, with 21 bases sitting between them. CDR3 size: 19 residues. In DNA form, the CDR3 reads TGTGCCAGCTCACCACCGTGGGCTGGGGGCGAGTGGAATAATGAAAAACTGTTTTTT. Its protein is CASSPPWAGGEWNNEKLFF. Full variable domain (remainder filled in from reference TRBV18 and TRBJ1-4): NAGVMQNPRHLVRRRGQEARLRCSPMKGHSHVYWYRQLPEEGLKFMVYLQKENIIDESGMPKERFSAEFPKEGPSILRIQQVVRGDSAAYFCASSPPWAGGEWNNEKLFFGSGTQLSVL.

V gene TRBV27 combines with J gene TRBJ1-2; 10 bases line up with TRBD1. The CDR3 runs to 16 residues. CDR1 and CDR2 from the germline V gene are MNHEY and SMNVEV (reference sequence). The V segment lost 7 bases and the J segment 8 bases; nucleotides outside the gene matches: 16. The CDR3 is CASTHLRDGTGVGYTF. The DNA of the CDR3 is TGTGCCAGCACTCACCTCCGGGACGGGACAGGGGTCGGCTACACCTTC.

This clone showed up just once. The chain couples TRBV24-1 to TRBJ2-3; 7 bases fit TRBD2. CDR3 length equals 15 residues. Germline V gene data show CDR1 as KGHDR and CDR2 as SFDVKD. V lost 4 bases and J lost 3; bases outside the gene matches: 6. The CDR3 bases are TGTGCCACCAGTGAGGGAGCGGGGAGGACAGATACGCAGTATTTT. Translated, it gives CATSEGAGRTDTQYF.

The J gene is TRBJ1-4, the V gene TRBV11-2, with TRBD1 as a possible D gene (5 bases). Germline assignment: CDR1 SGHAT and CDR2 FQNNGV. V gave up 5 bases and J gave up 7 bases, with 14 bases separating them. The CDR3 runs to 14 residues. CDR3 DNA: TGTGCCAGCAGCCGCGGGAGGGGTGGTGAAAAACTGTTTTTT. Translating it yields CASSRGRGGEKLFF.

The J gene is TRBJ2-5, the V gene TRBV5-1, with D maybe TRBD1 (6 bases). Germline V gives CDR1 SGHRS, CDR2 YFSETQ. The CDR3 has 14 residues. V lost 2 bases, J lost 4 bases, and 12 bases lay in between. DNA of the CDR3: TGCGCCAGCAGCTTAAAGGGGGAACGAGAGACCCAGTACTTC. Amino acids: CASSLKGERETQYF.

The gene calls are TRBV19 and TRBJ1-5; D unresolved. Trimming stripped 5 bases from V and 0 bases from J, with 17 bases between. CDR1 and CDR2 from the germline V gene are LNHDA and SQIVND (reference sequence). The length of the CDR3 is 17 residues. The DNA for the CDR3 is TGTGCCAGTAGTCGCACCCCAGGAGAACTTAGCAATCAGCCCCAGCATTTT. Amino acid sequence: CASSRTPGELSNQPQHF.

The chain employs TRBV10-3 and TRBJ2-7; 7 bases are shared with TRBD2. CDR3 size: 14 residues. V shed 7 bases, J shed 1 base, and the junction held 7 bases outside the gene matches. From germline, CDR1 is ENHRY and CDR2 SYGVKD. CDR3 sequence: CAINRGDKSYEQYF. The CDR3 DNA reads as TGTGCCATCAATCGGGGGGATAAATCCTACGAGCAGTACTTC.

The chain recombines TRBV10-1 with TRBJ2-2; 10 bases align to TRBD1. CDR1 and CDR2 (germline): WNHNN, SYGVQD (reference sequence). Unmatched junction bases numbered 5, after V lost 6 bases and J lost 7 bases. CDR3 length: 14 residues. For the CDR3, the DNA is TGCGCCAGCAGCGCCGGGACAGGGGACGGGGAGCTGTTTTTT. This gives the protein CASSAGTGDGELFF.